This record looks at one T cell receptor beta chain sequence and its context. Antigen: not known. Authors of the study amplified TCR beta CDR3 regions from RNA transcripts. HTBI primers were the set used in a first-round RT-PCR of the TCR CDR3. TCRdb recomputed calls from the multiplex PCR reads with MiXCR, one row per CDR3 protein. This sample has approximately 640,000 distinct CDR3 sequences, with about 45% found just once. The germline V gene encodes CDR1 SGHRS and CDR2 YFSETQ. This CDR3 has 16 amino acids. V was pared by 0 bases and J by 5 bases, with 9 bases of the junction left unmatched. This specimen comes from a study of T cells in Graves' hyperthyroidism and ophthalmopathy. Study results and limitations: The authors' 13 V-J model separated ophthalmopathy from stable hyperthyroidism.

Exclusions: uncontrolled infection, other autoimmune disease, pregnancy, lactation. Each diagnosis drew on symptoms, thyroxine, TRAb, thyroid ultrasound and orbital computed tomography findings. The TCR originated in an adult man with Graves' disease, either hyperthyroidism or ophthalmopathy (not recorded which). The chain uses TRBV5-1 and TRBJ2-5; 8 bases align to TRBD1. Sequencing was carried out using peripheral blood or thyroid tissue (not recorded which). CDR3 in amino acids: CASSLGTGSNGETQYF. The CDR3 nucleotides read TGCGCCAGCAGCTTGGGGACAGGGAGTAACGGCGAGACCCAGTACTTC.